Below are 17 T cell receptor beta chains sequenced from a single sample in a study of control samples from healthy donors and cancer patients (TCRdb year 2020). The library relied on the immunoSEQ multiplex PCR assay. The table comes from immuneACCESS by way of TCRdb, which keeps in-frame sequences with V and J called. Part of the clones is missing from these tables; in studies checked, under half for an unresolved V gene and the rest for unknown reasons. For this sample the table gives 100,000 to 150,000 clones, of which about nine tenths were detected only once. The ten biggest clones cover just over 7.5% of the sample. Specimen: PBMCs. These receptors were obtained from a man aged 50 or older with head and neck cancer.

The chain links TRBV7-2 to TRBJ2-3, with TRBD2 matching over 10 bases. Losses at the gene ends were 5 bases for V and 2 bases for J; bases not matched to a gene: 13. The CDR3 covers 18 residues. The V gene's germline CDR1 is SGHTA and CDR2 FQGNSA. CDR3 sequence: CASSPGVAGGLNTDTQYF. Written as DNA, the CDR3 is TGTGCCAGCAGCCCCGGGGTAGCGGGAGGCCTTAACACAGATACGCAGTATTTT.

In its sample, this clone was seen once. This chain uses TRBV7-9 with TRBJ1-6; 8 nucleotides line up with TRBD1. Germline V gene lookup returns CDR1 SEHNR and CDR2 FQNEAQ (reference sequence). This CDR3 contains 12 residues. V gave up 3 bases and J gave up 12 bases; unmatched junction bases: 1. The CDR3 loop reads CASSFGQGPLHF. The CDR3 DNA is TGTGCCAGCAGCTTCGGACAGGGACCCCTCCACTTT. The complete variable domain, with remaining parts taken from reference TRBV7-9 and TRBJ1-6, reads DTGVSQNPRHKITKRGQNVTFRCDPISEHNRLYWYRQTLGQGPEFLTYFQNEAQLEKSRLLSDRFSAERPKGSFSTLEIQRTEQGDSAMYLCASSFGQGPLHFGNGTRLTVT.

The rearrangement uses TRBV6-1 and TRBJ2-4, with 7 nucleotides matching TRBD2. Germline V CDR1 and CDR2: MNHNS, SASEGT. The CDR3 runs to 16 residues. Trimming at V came to 1 base and at J to 6 bases, leaving 9 bases not matched to a gene. The CDR3 loop is CASSEESHSGANIQYF. The CDR3 nucleotides are TGTGCCAGCAGTGAAGAGTCCCACAGCGGGGCAAACATTCAGTACTTC.

CDR3 sequence reads: CASRDDSLGTEAFF. The CDR3 region has the DNA TGTGCCAGCAGAGACGACAGCCTGGGGACTGAAGCTTTCTTT. J is TRBJ1-1 and V is TRBV6-4; perhaps TRBD1 as D (5 bases). Trimming cost V 6 bases and J 5 bases, with 16 bases left between them. Germline-derived CDR1 and CDR2 are MRHNA and SNTAGT. This CDR3 has 14 residues.

J is TRBJ2-1 and V is TRBV6-2 or TRBV6-3; TRBD1 matches 8 bases. The trim removed 5 bases at V and 3 bases at J, leaving 3 bases unmatched. This CDR3 region has 14 residues. Per the germline V gene, CDR1 is MNHEY and CDR2 is SVGEGT. In DNA, the CDR3 is TGTGCCAGCAGTCGAACAGGGGGCTACAATGAGCAGTTCTTC. Translated: CASSRTGGYNEQFF.

The J gene is TRBJ2-1, the V gene TRBV7-2; 11 nucleotides line up with TRBD2. The germline V gene encodes CDR1 SGHTA and CDR2 FQGNSA. V shed 1 base and J 10 bases; nucleotides not matched to a gene: 9. The length of the CDR3 is 16 residues. CDR3 sequence: CASSLGSSGGPGEQFF. The CDR3 nucleotides read TGTGCCAGCAGCTTAGGTTCTAGCGGGGGGCCAGGAGAGCAGTTCTTC.

This clone was found a few times. V usage is TRBV5-1 and J usage is TRBJ2-3; D is perhaps TRBD2 (6 bases). The ends were cut back, 5 bases at V and 0 bases at J, with 7 bases in the middle. This CDR3 has 13 amino acids. Germline CDR1 and CDR2: SGHRS and YFSETQ. The CDR3 DNA sequence: TGCGCCAGCAGAAGCGGGAGCACAGATACGCAGTATTTT. It yields the protein CASRSGSTDTQYF.

The chain carries TRBV6-5 and TRBJ2-7, with D perhaps TRBD2 (6 bases). The V and J ends lost 5 bases and 0 bases respectively, with 14 bases between them. CDR3 length equals 15 residues. Germline V gene sequence: CDR1 MNHEY, CDR2 SVGAGI. The CDR3 nucleotides are TGTGCCAGCAGTACCCTGGGCGGGGCCTCCTACGAGCAGTACTTC. Translated, it gives CASSTLGGASYEQYF.

The chain combines TRBV6-1 with TRBJ1-2; D is unclear. The CDR3 extends over 13 amino acids. Per germline, CDR1 MNHNS and CDR2 SASEGT. V dropped 2 bases and J dropped 4 bases, with 8 bases sitting between them. CDR3 loop: CASSERDRYGYTF. The CDR3 DNA sequence: TGTGCCAGCAGTGAAAGAGACCGCTATGGCTACACCTTC.

The chain employs TRBV2 and TRBJ1-1; a weak D match, TRBD1 (5 bases). The CDR3 contains 13 residues. The germline CDR1 and CDR2 sequences are SNHLY and FYNNEI. V lost 2 bases and J 5 bases, leaving 9 bases between the germline ends. In DNA form, the CDR3 reads TGTGCCAGCAGTGAATTTTGGGGGACTGAAGCTTTCTTT. This gives the protein CASSEFWGTEAFF.

The gene calls are TRBV7-2 and TRBJ1-3; D is uncertain. Germline V CDR1 and CDR2: SGHTA, FQGNSA. Trimming pared 0 bases from V and 3 bases from J, leaving 3 bases between. The CDR3 has 13 amino acids. The chain's CDR3 is CASSLAHGNTIYF. The DNA of the CDR3 is TGTGCCAGCAGCTTAGCCCATGGAAACACCATATATTTT.

The chain joins TRBV10-3 to TRBJ1-2; D is possibly TRBD1 (6 bases). V lost 4 bases to trimming and J lost 3 bases, with 12 bases between them. There are 14 residues in the CDR3. Germline V gene data show CDR1 as ENHRY and CDR2 as SYGVKD. The CDR3 DNA is TGTGCCATCAGTGCGGGGGCAGGGGACTATGGCTACACCTTC. Translating it yields CAISAGAGDYGYTF.

This chain uses TRBV3-1 (or the pseudogene TRBV3-2) with TRBJ2-2, with TRBD2 matching 8 bases. The CDR3 contains 14 residues. The V segment lost 8 bases and the J segment 7 bases; nucleotides outside the gene matches: 9. CDR1 is LGHDT and CDR2 is YNNKEL in the germline V gene (reference sequence). The CDR3 is CASGRGTSDGELFF. The DNA of the CDR3 is TGTGCCAGCGGACGCGGGACTAGTGACGGGGAGCTGTTTTTT.

This rearrangement joins TRBV5-4 to TRBJ2-1; no definite D call. This CDR3 has 15 residues. V was cut by 0 bases and J by 4 bases, with 11 bases left in between. Per the germline V gene, CDR1 is SGHNT and CDR2 is YYREEE (reference sequence). This chain's CDR3 is CASSLDPATYNEQFF. CDR3 in DNA: TGTGCCAGCAGCTTGGACCCCGCTACGTACAATGAGCAGTTCTTC. The full variable domain, completed using reference TRBV5-4 and TRBJ2-1, is ETGVTQSPTHLIKTRGQQVTLRCSSQSGHNTVSWYQQALGQGPQFIFQYYREEENGRGNFPPRFSGLQFPNYSSELNVNALELDDSALYLCASSLDPATYNEQFFGPGTRLTVL.

Only a few counts were recorded for this clone. This sequence joins TRBV27 and TRBJ1-4, with a weak D call TRBD1 (5 bases). The germline V and J ends were trimmed by 3 bases and 3 bases, with 17 bases remaining between them. The CDR3 has 17 residues. The germline CDR1 and CDR2 sequences are MNHEY and SMNVEV (reference sequence). The CDR3 coding sequence is TGTGCCAGCAGTTTGGCGCTACAGGAGGCGGCTAATGAAAAACTGTTTTTT. Protein sequence: CASSLALQEAANEKLFF.

This chain connects TRBV4-2 to TRBJ2-1; 10 bases are shared with TRBD2. The CDR3 totals 16 residues. Germline assignment: CDR1 LGHNA and CDR2 YNFKEQ. V was clipped by 1 base and J by 8 bases; unmatched bases: 8. The CDR3 region is CASSQAASGSDYEQFF. CDR3 in DNA: TGTGCCAGCAGCCAAGCAGCTAGCGGGAGCGACTATGAGCAGTTCTTC.

The chain has TRBV3-1 (or the pseudogene TRBV3-2) and TRBJ1-2; tentative D call: TRBD1 (6 bases). The CDR3 consists of 14 residues. V was shortened by 1 base and J by 6 bases, with 12 bases between the two germline ends. Germline assignment: CDR1 LGHDT and CDR2 YNNKEL (reference sequence). CDR3 nucleotides: TGTGCCAGCAGCCAAGTAAGGGGGGATCATGGCTACACCTTC. This encodes CASSQVRGDHGYTF.